One sample yielded the 13 T cell receptor beta chains listed below, sequenced in a study of CXCR3-negative and CXCR3-positive naive CD8 T cells. UMI-labeled 5' RACE TRB cDNA libraries were prepared from the cells. TCRdb derives one entry per CDR3 protein from the 5' RACE reads, leaving out DNA. The listing records under 150,000 distinct CDR3 sequences. Findings and caveats of the study: CXCR3-positive naive cells had more hydrophobic TRB CDR3s than CXCR3-negative naive cells.

These receptors have no identified antigens. The sequencing input was naive CXCR3+ CD8+ T cells from blood. This sample's subset: CD45RO-CCR7+CD27+CD95- naive CD8+ T cells expressing CXCR3 (TNR3+). The origin of the receptors is a human donor in good health. Some clones in this sample may be carry-over from other donors' samples.

The genes are TRBV20-1 and TRBJ1-1; TCRdb proposes TRBD1, but this gene call is untestable without DNA. The CDR3 is 13 amino acids. Per the germline V gene, CDR1 is DFQATT and CDR2 is SNEGSKA (reference sequence). CDR3 sequence: CSAGDRDYTEAFF.

This chain links TRBV7-9 with TRBJ2-2; checking the TCRdb D call of TRBD1 is not possible without DNA. Germline CDR1 and CDR2: SEHNR and FQNEAQ (reference sequence). The CDR3 loop spans 14 amino acids. CDR3: CASSLASGAGELFF.

The chain's CDR3 is CASSSRGHATEAFF. The rearrangement uses TRBV27 and TRBJ1-1; absent DNA, TCRdb's TRBD1 call cannot be checked. The CDR3 is 14 residues long. From germline, CDR1 is MNHEY and CDR2 SMNVEV (reference sequence).

This CDR3 reads CSIEDGFGGSYNEQFF. V is TRBV29-1 and J is TRBJ2-1; TCRdb's assignment of TRBD1 cannot be checked, as there is no DNA. Germline CDR1 is SQVTM and CDR2 is ANQGSEA. The CDR3 is 16 amino acids.

The V gene is TRBV15, the J gene TRBJ1-4. From germline, CDR1 is LNHNV and CDR2 YYDKDF (reference sequence). CDR3 size: 15 residues. The CDR3 region is CATSTGTLRDEKLFF.

The V gene is TRBV27, the J gene TRBJ1-2. The CDR3 has 17 residues. Per the germline V gene, CDR1 is MNHEY and CDR2 is SMNVEV (reference sequence). The CDR3: CASSLWASRMGNYGYTF.

The genes are TRBV4-1 and TRBJ2-1; the D gene TCRdb calls, TRBD2, cannot be checked with no DNA. Germline loops: CDR1 MGHRA, CDR2 YSYEKL. CDR3 size: 16 residues. CDR3: CASSRGTSGDGNEQFF.

The chain uses TRBV9 and TRBJ1-5; TCRdb's assignment of TRBD1 cannot be checked, as there is no DNA. The CDR3 contains 14 residues. Germline assignment: CDR1 SGDLS and CDR2 YYNGEE. The CDR3 region is CASSGRDSYQPQHF.

The rearrangement uses TRBV29-1 and TRBJ2-1; TCRdb reports TRBD2, a call that lacks DNA to check it against. Germline V gene sequence: CDR1 SQVTM, CDR2 ANQGSEA. The CDR3 sequence is 17 residues long. The CDR3 region is CSVEDQGRLAGLNEQFF.

The V gene is TRBV20-1, the J gene TRBJ1-2. Germline V lookup: CDR1 DFQATT, CDR2 SNEGSKA (reference sequence). The CDR3 is made up of 14 amino acids. CDR3 loop: CSARVENTWLGYTF.

The V call is TRBV7-9, the J call TRBJ2-3; TCRdb gives TRBD2 as the D gene, but with no DNA this cannot be confirmed. This CDR3 has 17 amino acids. CDR1 is SEHNR, CDR2 FQNEAQ, per germline (reference sequence). The CDR3 is CASSSESPGPTYYTQYF.

This sequence joins TRBV4-3 and TRBJ2-7; TCRdb picks TRBD2, but there is no DNA to check that call. Germline V lookup: CDR1 LGHNA, CDR2 YSLEER. This CDR3 is 14 amino acids long. The CDR3 spells CASSQSAVGDEQYF.

V is TRBV11-1 and J is TRBJ2-7; with no DNA, the TCRdb D assignment of TRBD1 cannot be verified. The CDR3 is 14 residues long. Germline loops: CDR1 SGHAT, CDR2 FQDESV (reference sequence). CDR3 sequence reads: CASSLEGPSYEQYF.